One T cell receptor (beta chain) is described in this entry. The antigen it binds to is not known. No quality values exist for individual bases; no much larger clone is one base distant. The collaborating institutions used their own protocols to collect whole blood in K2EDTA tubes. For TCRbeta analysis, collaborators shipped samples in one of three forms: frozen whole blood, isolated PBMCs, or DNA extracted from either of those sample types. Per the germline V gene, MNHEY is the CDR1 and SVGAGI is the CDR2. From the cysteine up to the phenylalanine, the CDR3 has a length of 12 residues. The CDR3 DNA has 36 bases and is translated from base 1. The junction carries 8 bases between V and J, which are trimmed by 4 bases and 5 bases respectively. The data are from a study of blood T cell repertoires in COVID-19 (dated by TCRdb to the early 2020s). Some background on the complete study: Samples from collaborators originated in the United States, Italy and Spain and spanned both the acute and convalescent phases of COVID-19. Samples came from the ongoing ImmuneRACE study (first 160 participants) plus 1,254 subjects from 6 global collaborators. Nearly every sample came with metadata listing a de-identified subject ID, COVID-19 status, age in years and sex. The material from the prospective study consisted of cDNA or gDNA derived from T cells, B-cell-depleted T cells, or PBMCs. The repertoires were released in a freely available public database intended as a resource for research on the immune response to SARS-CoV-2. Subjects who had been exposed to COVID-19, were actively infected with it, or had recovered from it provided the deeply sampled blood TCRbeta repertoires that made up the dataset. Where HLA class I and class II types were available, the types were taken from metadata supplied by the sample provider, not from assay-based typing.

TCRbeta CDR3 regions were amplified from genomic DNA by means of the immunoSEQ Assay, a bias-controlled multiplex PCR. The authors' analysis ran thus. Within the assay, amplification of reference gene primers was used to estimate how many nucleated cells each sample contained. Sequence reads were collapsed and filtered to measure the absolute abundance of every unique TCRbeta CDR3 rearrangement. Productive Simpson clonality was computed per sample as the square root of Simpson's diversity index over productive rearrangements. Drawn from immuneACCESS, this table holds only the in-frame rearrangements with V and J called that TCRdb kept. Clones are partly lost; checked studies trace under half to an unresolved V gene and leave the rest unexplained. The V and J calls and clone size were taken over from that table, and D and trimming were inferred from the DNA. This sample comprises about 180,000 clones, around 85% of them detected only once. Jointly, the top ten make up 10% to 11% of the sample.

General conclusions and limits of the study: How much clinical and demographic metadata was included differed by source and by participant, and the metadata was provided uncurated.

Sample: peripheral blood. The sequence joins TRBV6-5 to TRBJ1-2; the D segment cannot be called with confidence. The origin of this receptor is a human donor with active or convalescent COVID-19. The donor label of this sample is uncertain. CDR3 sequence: CASSFRGYGYTF. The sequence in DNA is TGTGCCAGCAGTTTCCGAGGGTATGGCTACACCTTC.